This TCR beta chain was sequenced for a study of T cells in Graves' hyperthyroidism and ophthalmopathy (dated by TCRdb to between 2018 and 2021). Describing the broader study: Peripheral blood samples were taken at the time of initial diagnosis, prior to any treatment. Whether ophthalmopathy could be predicted prospectively was tested in an independent validation cohort made up of approximately 19 hyperthyroidism patients plus 17 patients who later progressed to ophthalmopathy. In roughly six Graves' hyperthyroidism patients, the study also compared T-cell repertoires from thyroid tissue with T-cell repertoires from blood. The paper reports TCR Vbeta CDR3 sequencing of roughly 140 peripheral blood samples: under 45 ophthalmopathy, fewer than 85 hyperthyroidism and around 17 progressor patients. To identify TCR V-J signatures that set the groups apart, the researchers used a discovery cohort of about a hundred patients, made up of 40 to 45 with Graves' ophthalmopathy and 55 to 65 with stable Graves' hyperthyroidism. Once sampling was done, hyperthyroidism patients were given methimazole at a starting dose of 30 mg daily, whereas ophthalmopathy patients were given high-dose intravenous methylprednisolone. For training and testing, the roughly 97 patients in the discovery cohort were randomly divided in a 7:3 ratio. The study at large found these results: A 13 V-J signature model separated ophthalmopathy from stable hyperthyroidism, with approximately 86% sensitivity and around 84% specificity in cross-validation and 80%/75% in testing. No statistical method was used to fix the sample size in advance, and group allocation was not hidden from the investigators. In validation, progression to ophthalmopathy was predicted by the model with 70.59% sensitivity and around 76% specificity, a median of about 6.4 months before onset. Most expanded thyroid clonotypes (frequency above 0.001) were also detected in blood, a finding suggesting that blood repertoires may reflect thyroid immune responses.

V is reduced by 5 bases and J by 7 bases, leaving a spacing of 18 bases between them. From cysteine to phenylalanine, the CDR3 is 15 amino acids long. CDR3 DNA only is kept here, 45 bases in frame from base 1. In the germline V gene, CDR1 corresponds to SNHLY and CDR2 to FYNNEI. A patient counted as having stable Graves' hyperthyroidism if no progression to ophthalmopathy occurred over 18 months of follow-up. The hyperthyroidism patients were between 18 and 65 years old and newly diagnosed, with a disease duration of less than 2 months. The study excluded patients with uncontrolled infections, other autoimmune diseases, pregnancy or lactation. Clinical symptoms, serum thyroxine and TRAb, thyroid ultrasound, and orbital computed tomography formed the basis for the diagnoses. PBMCs were separated from 10 ml of fresh peripheral blood using Ficoll-Paque density gradient centrifugation. Trizol reagent was used to extract total RNA, and RNA quality was then checked on an Agilent 2100 Bioanalyzer.

The TCR beta CDR3 regions were amplified from RNA transcripts. The TCR CDR3 was subjected to a first round of RT-PCR using the HTBI primer set and the Qiagen OneStep RT-PCR kit. Libraries were constructed in a second round of multiplex PCR, after which size selection and purification were carried out. Libraries were sequenced paired-end with 100 bp reads on an Illumina HiSeq2000. The study's own analysis went as follows. SOAPnuke was used to process the raw data, with reads discarded if the reads contained adapters or uncalled bases, had a mean Phred below 15, or lacked an exact constant-primer or identifier match. High-quality paired reads were merged with COPE v1.2.5, and unique nucleotide sequences were defined as clonotypes. Clonotypes were aligned to IMGT TRBV, TRBD and TRBJ reference segments using MiTCR v1.1. Analysis was restricted to V-J combinations with a frequency above 0.0001, which covered just over 98% of repertoires. A TCS score was defined as the ratio between F50 (clonal expansion) and ExV (chaos), using BLOSUM62-based TCRdist between CDR3 peptides within each V-J. Welch's t-statistics and random forest reduced around 510 V-J features to 13, which were used in a naive Bayes classifier (R e1071). The similarity between thyroid and blood repertoires was quantified using the Morisita-Horn index. TCRdb reworked the public reads: Q25 trimming with fastp, MiXCR clone assembly, productive beta chains retained. When rows share a CDR3 protein, they turn into one entry using the most common DNA and genes. The V and J calls here are based on TCRdb, not the publication. The sample data list roughly 700,000 distinct CDR3 sequences, and 30% to 40% of these were observed just once. In total, the top ten clones hold around 29% of the sample.

As concerns this clonotype: This clone's antigen is unknown. Per-base quality was not reported, and no clone a single base away is much larger than it.

This sequence was found in a middle-aged woman with Graves' hyperthyroidism. Recombination linked TRBV2 to TRBJ1-5; a tentative D match to TRBD1 spans 6 bases. Sequencing used blood. The sequenced DNA is TGTGCCAGCAGTTTAGTTCCACAGGGAGGGCAGCCCCAGCATTTT. Its protein is CASSLVPQGGQPQHF.